This T cell receptor (beta chain) was captured by sequencing in a study of B cell selection in AIRE deficiency. CDR1 is SGHAT, CDR2 FQDESV, per germline (reference sequence). Trimming took 1 base from V and 4 from J, leaving 11 bases between them. This CDR3 contains 14 residues. TCRdb's copy holds only in-frame clones and misses some; the assay was immunoSEQ multiplex PCR. The repertoire consists of approximately 21,000 clones, with roughly 93% occurring once and the leading ten covering less than 2%. Regulatory T cells were sorted as CD4+CD25hiCD127low/negative. This chain joins TRBV11-1 and TRBJ2-7; no firm D call. This receptor was identified in a human donor with AIRE deficiency. Sequenced material: Tregs sorted from PBMCs. The CDR3 loop is CASSLEGPEYEQYF. The DNA for the CDR3 is TGTGCCAGCAGCTTAGAAGGGCCGGAATACGAGCAGTACTTC. Looking up the rest from reference TRBV11-1 and TRBJ2-7 gives the full variable domain: EAEVAQSPRYKITEKSQAVAFWCDPISGHATLYWYRQILGQGPELLVQFQDESVVDDSQLPKDRFSAERLKGVDSTLKIQPAELGDSAMYLCASSLEGPEYEQYFGPGTRLTVT.